Listed here are 18 T cell receptor beta chains from one sample, sequenced in a study of blood T cells in healthy people across ages. Primers used in a second PCR of roughly 6 to 11 cycles were a sample-barcoded 5' primer and a J-beta primer mix. In TCRdb, the 5' RACE reads were re-called with MiXCR into one record per CDR3 protein. Seen here are approximately 960,000 distinct CDR3 sequences, 25% to 30% observed once, and the top ten hold roughly a tenth. These data were likewise used in another study, on T cells of mothers and their children.

Source material: blood. The receptor set was obtained from a middle-aged woman in good health.

The chain has TRBV20-1 and TRBJ2-1; D call uncertain. Germline CDR1 DFQATT, CDR2 SNEGSKA (reference sequence). V gave up 3 bases and J gave up 7 bases, with 10 bases separating them. The CDR3 totals 12 residues. In DNA, the CDR3 is TGCAGTGCTAGCGACCTGGGGAATGAGCAGTTCTTC. It encodes CSASDLGNEQFF.

This sequence joins TRBV20-1 and TRBJ2-3; D uncertain. The CDR3 spans 13 residues. Per the germline V gene, CDR1 is DFQATT and CDR2 is SNEGSKA (reference sequence). V was shortened by 0 bases and J by 1 base, with 5 bases between the two germline ends. CDR3 region: CSARDLGTDTQYF. CDR3 sequence (DNA): TGCAGTGCTAGAGATCTGGGCACAGATACGCAGTATTTT.

This clonotype turned up a few times. The chain recombines TRBV3-1 with TRBJ2-5; D call uncertain. This CDR3 is 11 amino acids long. The V and J ends lost 1 base and 11 bases respectively, with 8 bases between them. The germline V gene encodes CDR1 LGHDT and CDR2 YNNKEL (reference sequence). The CDR3 region has the DNA TGTGCCAGCAGCCAAGTGAGTGAGCAGTACTTC. It specifies CASSQVSEQYF.

The V call is TRBV3-1, the J call TRBJ1-5; 7 bases line up with TRBD1. The CDR3 is made up of 15 amino acids. Germline V gene data show CDR1 as LGHDT and CDR2 as YNNKEL (reference sequence). The trim removed 2 bases at V and 7 bases at J, leaving 8 bases unmatched. This chain's CDR3 is CASSQHPGGGQPQHF. CDR3 sequence (DNA): TGTGCCAGCAGCCAACACCCAGGGGGGGGACAGCCCCAGCATTTT.

This rearrangement joins TRBV12-3 or TRBV12-4 to TRBJ2-3, with 12 nucleotides matching TRBD2. With 5 bases clipped from V and 2 bases from J, the junction kept 8 bases outside the gene matches. CDR3 length: 17 residues. The CDR3 sequence: CASSPLAGGPVTDTQYF. The CDR3 nucleotides read TGTGCCAGCAGTCCCCTAGCGGGGGGGCCTGTCACAGATACGCAGTATTTT.

Only a few counts were recorded for this clonotype. A single base separates this from a much larger clone, so it may be a read error. J is TRBJ1-2 and V is TRBV25-1; perhaps TRBD1 as D (6 bases). Germline V gene lookup returns CDR1 MGHDK and CDR2 SYGVNS. V lost 6 bases and J 5 bases, leaving 13 bases between the germline ends. The CDR3 length is 13 residues. The CDR3 loop reads CASRGQGYYGYTF. The DNA for the CDR3 is TGTGCCAGCAGGGGGCAGGGGTATTATGGCTACACCTTC.

The chain uses TRBV14 and TRBJ2-7; tentative D call: TRBD1 (6 bases). The V gene lost 1 base and the J gene lost 4 bases, with 11 bases spanning the gap. Germline V gene lookup returns CDR1 SGHDN and CDR2 FVKESK. This CDR3 spans 14 amino acids. As DNA, the CDR3 is TGTGCCAGCAGCCAAGGGACAGTCCATTACGAGCAGTACTTC. It yields the protein CASSQGTVHYEQYF.

This clonotype showed up just a few times. The V gene is TRBV12-3 or TRBV12-4, the J gene TRBJ1-5; D remains unclear. There are 15 residues in the CDR3. V gave up 1 base and J gave up 5 bases, with 12 bases separating them. CDR3 bases: TGTGCCAGCAGTTTAGGAAGCCCCATGGATCAGCCCCAGCATTTT. This gives the protein CASSLGSPMDQPQHF.

This clonotype was counted a few times. The rearrangement links TRBV7-3 to TRBJ2-5; the D gene is possibly TRBD2 (5 bases). The CDR3 is 15 residues long. In germline, CDR1 is SGHTA, CDR2 FQGTGA. The V gene lost 1 base and the J gene lost 0 bases, with 9 bases spanning the gap. The CDR3: CASSLMPGNQETQYF. The CDR3 DNA reads as TGTGCCAGCAGCTTAATGCCGGGGAACCAAGAGACCCAGTACTTC.

This chain uses TRBV12-3 or TRBV12-4 with TRBJ1-3, with D hard to call. V lost 3 bases to trimming and J lost 3 bases, with 6 bases between them. The CDR3 spans 13 residues. Written as DNA, the CDR3 is TGTGCCAGCAGTTTGTACGATGGAAACACCATATATTTT. It yields the protein CASSLYDGNTIYF.

The chain carries TRBV5-1 and TRBJ2-1; D might be TRBD2 (7 bases). The germline gives CDR1 SGHRS, CDR2 YFSETQ. V was clipped by 1 base and J by 8 bases, with 16 bases between them. The CDR3 sequence is 15 residues long. The CDR3 nucleotides read TGCGCCAGCAGCTTGCAAGGCGGGGGCGGTGATGAGCAGTTCTTC. Protein sequence: CASSLQGGGGDEQFF.

This clonotype was recorded at least ten times. The V call is TRBV13, the J call TRBJ2-5, with 7 bases matching TRBD1. In germline, CDR1 is PRHDT, CDR2 FYEKMQ (reference sequence). After removal of 3 bases from V and 5 bases from J, the junction contained 3 bases not matched to a gene. The CDR3 is made up of 13 amino acids. CDR3 nucleotide sequence: TGTGCCAGCAGCTTTACAGGGGTGGAGACCCAGTACTTC. It is translated as CASSFTGVETQYF.

As to this clonotype: At one of its ends the junction is not consistent with the germline gene, which may arise from a read error. The V and J genes are TRBV7-9 and TRBJ1-5; 9 bases align to TRBD1. The germline V gene encodes CDR1 SEHNR and CDR2 FQNEAQ (reference sequence). The CDR3 contains 17 residues. The CDR3 coding sequence is TGTGCCAGCAGCTTAGGGACAGGGGCAAGGGGCAATCGGCCCCAGCATTTT. Amino acids: CASSLGTGARGNRPQHF. Filled out from reference TRBV7-9 and TRBJ1-5, the complete variable domain reads DTGVSQNPRHKITKRGQNVTFRCDPISEHNRLYWYRQTLGQGPEFLTYFQNEAQLEKSRLLSDRFSAERPKGSFSTLEIQRTEQGDSAMYLCASSLGTGARGNRPQHFGDGTRLSIL.

This clonotype was observed a few times. V and J are TRBV3-1 and TRBJ1-2; maybe TRBD1 (5 bases). V lost 4 bases and J 8 bases, leaving 17 bases between the germline ends. This CDR3 region has 14 residues. Germline V gene data show CDR1 as LGHDT and CDR2 as YNNKEL (reference sequence). The CDR3 sequence: CASSPRDRTIGYTF. The CDR3 nucleotides are TGTGCCAGCAGCCCCCGTGATCGGACAATAGGCTACACCTTC. The full variable domain, completed using reference TRBV3-1 and TRBJ1-2, is DTAVSQTPKYLVTQMGNDKSIKCEQNLGHDTMYWYKQDSKKFLKIMFSYNNKELIINETVPNRFSPKSPDKAHLNLHINSLELGDSAVYFCASSPRDRTIGYTFGSGTRLTVV.

The chain has TRBV6-6 and TRBJ1-1, with D tentatively TRBD1 (5 bases). Trimming cost V 7 bases and J 0 bases, with 12 bases left between them. Germline V CDR1 and CDR2: MNHNY, SVGAGI (reference sequence). The CDR3 length is 14 residues. CDR3 coding DNA: TGTGCCAGCATTCAGTGGGGGATGAACACTGAAGCTTTCTTT. This codes for CASIQWGMNTEAFF.

This clonotype has at least ten counts. The chain links TRBV12-3 or TRBV12-4 to TRBJ2-4; TRBD2 matches at 9 bases. The trim removed 5 bases at V and 7 bases at J, leaving 6 bases unmatched. The CDR3 is 14 residues long. Here the CDR3 reads CASSRGLARNIQYF. The CDR3 nucleotides read TGTGCCAGCAGTCGGGGACTAGCCCGGAACATTCAGTACTTC.

To note about this clonotype: Relative to the germline gene, one junction end is altered; a read error may explain this. The chain carries TRBV2 and TRBJ2-3, with 12 positions matching TRBD2. The CDR3 totals 19 residues. Germline V gene data show CDR1 as SNHLY and CDR2 as FYNNEI. CDR3 sequence: CASNSPTSGGPNPTDTQYF. The CDR3 DNA follows: TGCGCCAGCAATTCCCCTACTAGCGGGGGGCCCAACCCCACAGATACGCAGTATTTT.

About this clonotype itself: This could be a read error, since a much larger clone is one nucleotide away. The CDR3 sequence is CASSPPDRGAYEQYF. CDR3 in DNA: TGTGCCAGCTCACCACCGGACAGGGGCGCGTACGAGCAGTACTTC. V usage is TRBV18 and J usage is TRBJ2-7, with TRBD1 matching over 9 bases. The CDR3 covers 15 residues. The J segment lost 4 bases and the V segment lost 0 bases, leaving 4 bases of the junction unmatched. CDR1 and CDR2 (germline): KGHSH, LQKENI.